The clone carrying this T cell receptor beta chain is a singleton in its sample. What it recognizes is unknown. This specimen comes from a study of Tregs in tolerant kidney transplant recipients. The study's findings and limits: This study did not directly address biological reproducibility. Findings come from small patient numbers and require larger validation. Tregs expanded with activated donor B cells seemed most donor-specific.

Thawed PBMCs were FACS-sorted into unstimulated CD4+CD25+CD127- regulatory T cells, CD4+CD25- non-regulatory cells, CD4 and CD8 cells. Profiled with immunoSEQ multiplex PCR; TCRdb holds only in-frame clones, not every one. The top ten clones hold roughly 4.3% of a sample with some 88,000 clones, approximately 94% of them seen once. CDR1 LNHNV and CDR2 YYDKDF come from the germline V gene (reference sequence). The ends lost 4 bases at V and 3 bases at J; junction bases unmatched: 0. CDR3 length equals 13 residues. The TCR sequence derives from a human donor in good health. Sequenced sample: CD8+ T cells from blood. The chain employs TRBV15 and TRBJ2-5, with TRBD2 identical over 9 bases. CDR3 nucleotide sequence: TGTGCCACCAGCATAGCGGGAGAAGAGACCCAGTACTTC. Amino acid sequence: CATSIAGEETQYF.